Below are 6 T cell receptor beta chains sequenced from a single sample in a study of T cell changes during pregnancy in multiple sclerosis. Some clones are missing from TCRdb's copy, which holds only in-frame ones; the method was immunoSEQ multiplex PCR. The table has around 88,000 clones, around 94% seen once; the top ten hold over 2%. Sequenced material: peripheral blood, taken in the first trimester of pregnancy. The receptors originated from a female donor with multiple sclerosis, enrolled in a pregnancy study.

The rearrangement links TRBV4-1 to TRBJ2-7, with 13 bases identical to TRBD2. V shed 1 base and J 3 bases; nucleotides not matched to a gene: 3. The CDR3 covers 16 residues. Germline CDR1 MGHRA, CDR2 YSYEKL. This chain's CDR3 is CASSQVGTSGIYEQYF. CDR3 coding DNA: TGCGCCAGCAGCCAAGTAGGGACTAGCGGGATCTACGAGCAGTACTTC.

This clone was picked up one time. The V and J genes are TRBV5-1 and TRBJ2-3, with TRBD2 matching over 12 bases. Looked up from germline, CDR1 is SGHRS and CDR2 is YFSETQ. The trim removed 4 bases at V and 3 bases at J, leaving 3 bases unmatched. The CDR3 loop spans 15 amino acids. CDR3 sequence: CASSLTSGSTDTQYF. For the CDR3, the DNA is TGCGCCAGCAGCCTGACTAGCGGGAGTACAGATACGCAGTATTTT.

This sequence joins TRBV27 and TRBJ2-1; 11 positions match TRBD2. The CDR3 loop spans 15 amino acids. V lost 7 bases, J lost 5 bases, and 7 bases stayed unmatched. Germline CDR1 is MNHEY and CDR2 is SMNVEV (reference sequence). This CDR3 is CASNRGTSGNNEQFF. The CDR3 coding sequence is TGTGCCAGCAACCGCGGGACTAGCGGAAACAATGAGCAGTTCTTC.

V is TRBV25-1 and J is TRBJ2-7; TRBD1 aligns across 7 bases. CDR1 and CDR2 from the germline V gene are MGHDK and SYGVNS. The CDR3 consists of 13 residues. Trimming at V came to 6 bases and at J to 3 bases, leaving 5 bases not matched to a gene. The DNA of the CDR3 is TGTGCCAGCAGCCGAGGGGGCGGCTACGAGCAGTACTTC. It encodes CASSRGGGYEQYF.

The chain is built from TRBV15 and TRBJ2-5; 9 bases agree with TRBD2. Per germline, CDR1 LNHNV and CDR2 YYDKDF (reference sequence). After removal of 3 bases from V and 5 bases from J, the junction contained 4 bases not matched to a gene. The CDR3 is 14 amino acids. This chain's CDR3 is CATSRGLAAETQYF. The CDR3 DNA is TGTGCCACCAGCAGGGGACTAGCTGCGGAGACCCAGTACTTC.

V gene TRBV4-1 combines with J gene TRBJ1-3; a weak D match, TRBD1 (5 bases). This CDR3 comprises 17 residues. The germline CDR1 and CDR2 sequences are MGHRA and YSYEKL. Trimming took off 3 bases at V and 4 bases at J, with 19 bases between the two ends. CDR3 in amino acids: CASSQDPARTFGNTIYF. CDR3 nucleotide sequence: TGCGCCAGCAGCCAGGACCCGGCTCGGACATTCGGAAACACCATATATTTT.